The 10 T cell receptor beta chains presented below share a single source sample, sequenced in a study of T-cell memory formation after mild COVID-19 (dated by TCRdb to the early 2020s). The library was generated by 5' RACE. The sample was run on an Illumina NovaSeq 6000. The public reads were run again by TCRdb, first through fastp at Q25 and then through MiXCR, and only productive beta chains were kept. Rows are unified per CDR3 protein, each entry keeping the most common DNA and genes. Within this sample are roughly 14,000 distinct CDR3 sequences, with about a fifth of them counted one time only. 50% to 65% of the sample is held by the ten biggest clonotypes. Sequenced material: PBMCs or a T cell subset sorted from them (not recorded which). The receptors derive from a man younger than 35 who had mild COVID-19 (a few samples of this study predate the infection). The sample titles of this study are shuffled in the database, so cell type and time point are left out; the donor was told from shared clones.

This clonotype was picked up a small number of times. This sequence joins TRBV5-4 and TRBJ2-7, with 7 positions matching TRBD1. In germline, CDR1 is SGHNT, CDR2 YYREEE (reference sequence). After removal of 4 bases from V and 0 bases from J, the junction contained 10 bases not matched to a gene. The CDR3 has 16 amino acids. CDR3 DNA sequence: TGTGCCAGCAGCAATGACAGGGCCTCCAGCTCCTACGAGCAGTACGTC. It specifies CASSNDRASSSYEQYV.

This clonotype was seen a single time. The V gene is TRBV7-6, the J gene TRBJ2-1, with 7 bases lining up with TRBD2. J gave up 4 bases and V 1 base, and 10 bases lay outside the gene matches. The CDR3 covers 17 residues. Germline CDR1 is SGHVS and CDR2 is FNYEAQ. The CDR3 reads CASSLEPAGEAYNEQFF. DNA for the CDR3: TGTGCCAGCAGCTTAGAACCGGCGGGGGAGGCATACAATGAGCAGTTCTTC. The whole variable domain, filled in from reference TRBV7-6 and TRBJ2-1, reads GAGVSQSPRYKVTKRGQDVALRCDPISGHVSLYWYRQALGQGPEFLTYFNYEAQQDKSGLPNDRFSAERPEGSISTLTIQRTEQRDSAMYRCASSLEPAGEAYNEQFFGPGTRLTVL.

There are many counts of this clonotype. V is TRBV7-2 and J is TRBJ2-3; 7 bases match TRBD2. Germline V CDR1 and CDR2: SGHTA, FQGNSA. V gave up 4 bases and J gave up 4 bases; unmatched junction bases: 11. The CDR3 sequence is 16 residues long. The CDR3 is CASSSFRGGGSDTQYF. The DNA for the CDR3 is TGTGCCAGCAGCTCGTTTCGTGGCGGGGGTTCAGATACGCAGTATTTT.

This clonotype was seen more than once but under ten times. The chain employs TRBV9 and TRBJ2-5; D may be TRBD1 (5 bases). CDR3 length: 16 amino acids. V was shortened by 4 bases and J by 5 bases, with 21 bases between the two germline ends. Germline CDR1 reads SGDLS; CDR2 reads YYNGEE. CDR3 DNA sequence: TGTGCCAGCAGCCTGACAGCCCGTAATAGTTTTGAGACCCAGTACTTC. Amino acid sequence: CASSLTARNSFETQYF.

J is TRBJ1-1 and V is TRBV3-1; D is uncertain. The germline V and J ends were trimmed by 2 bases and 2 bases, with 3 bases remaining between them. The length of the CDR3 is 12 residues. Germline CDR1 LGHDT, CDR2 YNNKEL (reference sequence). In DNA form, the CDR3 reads TGTGCCAGCAGCCAAAGCAACACTGAAGCTTTCTTT. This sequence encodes CASSQSNTEAFF.

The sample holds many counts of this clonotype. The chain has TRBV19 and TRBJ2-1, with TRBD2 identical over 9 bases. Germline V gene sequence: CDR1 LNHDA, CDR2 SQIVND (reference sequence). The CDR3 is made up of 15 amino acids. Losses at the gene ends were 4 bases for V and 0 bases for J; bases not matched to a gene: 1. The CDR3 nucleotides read TGTGCCAGTAGTAAGACTAGCGGCTCCTACAATGAGCAGTTCTTC. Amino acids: CASSKTSGSYNEQFF.

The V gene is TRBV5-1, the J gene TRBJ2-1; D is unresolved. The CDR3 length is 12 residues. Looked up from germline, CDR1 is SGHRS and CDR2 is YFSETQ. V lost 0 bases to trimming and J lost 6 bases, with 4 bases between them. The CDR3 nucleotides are TGCGCCAGCAGCTTGGACAGCAATGAGCAGTTCTTC. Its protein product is CASSLDSNEQFF.

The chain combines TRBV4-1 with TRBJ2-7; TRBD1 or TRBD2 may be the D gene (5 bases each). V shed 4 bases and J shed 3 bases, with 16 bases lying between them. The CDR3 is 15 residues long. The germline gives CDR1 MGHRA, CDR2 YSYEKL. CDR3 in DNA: TGCGCCAGCAGCCGGGACCAAAACTTAGGCTACGAGCAGTACTTC. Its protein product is CASSRDQNLGYEQYF.

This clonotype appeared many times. CDR3 DNA sequence: TGTGCCTCTAGACACCAAATACAACCCTCCTATAATTCACCCCTCCACTTT. Translation gives CASRHQIQPSYNSPLHF. The V call is TRBV12-3 or TRBV12-4, the J call TRBJ1-6; D is uncertain. Trimming left V 11 bases short and J 0 bases short, with 20 bases between. The CDR3 contains 17 residues.

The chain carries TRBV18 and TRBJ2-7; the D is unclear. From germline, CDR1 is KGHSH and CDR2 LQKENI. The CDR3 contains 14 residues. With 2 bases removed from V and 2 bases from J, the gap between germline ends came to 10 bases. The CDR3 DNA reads TGTGCCAGCTCACCATTCTTTTCGACCTACGAGCAGTACTTC. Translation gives CASSPFFSTYEQYF.